A selection of T cell receptor beta chains follows, all from one sample in a study of cytomegalovirus exposure and HLA in healthy donors. Sequencing was performed with immunoSEQ multiplex PCR; in TCRdb, only in-frame clones are kept and a portion is missing. The table shows about 160,000 clones, with roughly 89% occurring only once. The sample comprised PBMCs. Receptor source: a woman under 30 in good health and CMV-seropositive. Each CDR3 is given with its conserved first and last residue. A D gene is named only where the DNA matches it firmly. Rows give clone size only sometimes, using once, few, many, or a class for an expanded clone.

d_gene | j_gene | abundance | v_gene | CDR3aa | CDR3nt
. | TRBJ1-4 | . | TRBV11-2 | CASSLEGGDEKLFF | TGTGCCAGCAGCTTAGAGGGGGGGGATGAAAAACTGTTTTTT
TRBD1 | TRBJ2-1 | . | TRBV6-5 | CASSSTGGPYNEQFF | TGTGCCAGCAGTTCTACAGGGGGCCCCTACAATGAGCAGTTCTTC
TRBD2 | TRBJ2-1 | . | TRBV11-3 | CASSRTSGVYNEQFF | TGTGCCAGCAGCCGGACTAGCGGGGTCTACAATGAGCAGTTCTTC
TRBD1 | TRBJ1-1 | . | TRBV27 | CASTRQGADTEAFF | TGTGCCAGCACCCGACAGGGCGCTGACACTGAAGCTTTCTTT
TRBD2 | TRBJ2-7 | . | TRBV30 | CAWRGGSSYEQYF | TGTGCCTGGAGGGGGGGGTCCTCCTACGAGCAGTACTTC
. | TRBJ2-2 | once | TRBV5-1 | CASSVLEGGELFF | TGCGCCAGCAGCGTTCTAGAGGGCGGGGAGCTGTTTTTT
. | TRBJ2-7 | once | TRBV7-9 | CASSPRLHTYEQYF | TGTGCCAGCAGCCCACGACTACACACCTACGAGCAGTACTTC
. | TRBJ2-1 | . | TRBV7-3 | CASSSGTYNEQFF | TGTGCCAGCAGCTCCGGGACTTACAATGAGCAGTTCTTC
. | TRBJ1-1 | . | TRBV7-8 | CASSFSGAEAFF | TGTGCCAGCAGCTTCTCCGGGGCTGAAGCTTTCTTT
. | TRBJ1-2 | many | TRBV30 | CAWSVDGAGMWGYTF | TGTGCCTGGAGTGTAGATGGGGCAGGGATGTGGGGCTACACCTTC
TRBD1 | TRBJ2-3 | . | TRBV18 | CASSPRKKTGIVSSTQYF | TGTGCCAGCTCACCACGAAAGAAGACAGGGATTGTCAGTAGTACGCAGTATTTT
TRBD1 | TRBJ2-5 | . | TRBV10-3 | CAISSKRGQGKEETQYF | TGTGCCATCAGTTCAAAGAGGGGACAGGGGAAAGAAGAGACCCAGTACTTC
. | TRBJ2-1 | . | TRBV15 | CATSRVFGGMREQFF | TGTGCCACCAGCAGAGTGTTTGGAGGGATGCGTGAGCAGTTCTTC
. | TRBJ2-3 | . | TRBV6-6 | CASAYGKDTQYF | TGTGCGTCAGCGTACGGGAAAGATACGCAGTATTTT
. | TRBJ2-1 | . | TRBV20-1 | CSATIGGEQFF | TGCAGTGCTACAATAGGGGGTGAGCAGTTCTTC
. | TRBJ1-1 | . | TRBV18 | CASSPVSGSEAFF | TGTGCCAGCTCACCCGTATCGGGGAGTGAAGCTTTCTTT
. | TRBJ2-3 | once | TRBV2 | CASSEGWSTDTQYF | TGTGCCAGCTCAGAGGGATGGAGCACAGATACGCAGTATTTT
. | TRBJ2-7 | . | TRBV4-1 | CASSQPPGQVSYEQYF | TGCGCCAGCAGCCAACCACCGGGACAAGTCTCCTACGAGCAGTACTTC
TRBD2 | TRBJ2-2 | few | TRBV6-4 | CASSTSGSTGELFF | TGTGCCAGCAGTACTAGCGGGAGCACCGGGGAGCTGTTTTTT
TRBD1 | TRBJ2-6 | . | TRBV18 | CASSPQGAAGANVLTF | TGTGCCAGCTCACCGCAGGGGGCGGCTGGGGCCAACGTCCTGACTTTC
. | TRBJ1-4 | once | TRBV5-8 | CASSLGQGYEKLFF | TGTGCCAGCAGCTTGGGCCAGGGGTATGAAAAACTGTTTTTT
. | TRBJ2-4 | once | TRBV2 | CASRLSAKNIQYF | TGTGCCAGCAGACTTTCAGCCAAAAACATTCAGTACTTC
. | TRBJ1-5 | . | TRBV15 | CATSRDEGAPQHF | TGTGCCACCAGCAGAGATGAGGGTGCGCCCCAGCATTTT
TRBD1 | TRBJ1-2 | . | TRBV19 | CASSLQPGQYGYTF | TGTGCCAGTAGTCTACAACCGGGACAGTATGGCTACACCTTC
. | TRBJ2-2 | . | TRBV4-3 | CASSQDRPGPYFVYTGELFF | TGCGCCAGCAGCCAAGATCGGCCAGGTCCCTACTTCGTGTACACCGGGGAGCTGTTTTTT
. | TRBJ1-2 | . | TRBV25-1 | CASSGQFYGYTF | TGTGCCAGCAGTGGTCAGTTCTATGGCTACACCTTC
. | TRBJ1-2 | . | TRBV7-2 | CASTGNGNYGYTF | TGTGCCTCCACGGGGAACGGAAACTATGGCTACACCTTC
TRBD1 | TRBJ1-4 | . | TRBV7-2 | CASSLDRGNEKLFF | TGTGCCAGCAGCCTAGACAGGGGGAATGAAAAACTGTTTTTT
. | TRBJ1-2 | . | TRBV7-9 | CASSLGQRFNYGYTF | TGTGCCAGCAGCTTAGGACAGCGCTTTAACTATGGCTACACCTTC
. | TRBJ1-1 | . | TRBV18 | CASSPREGGTEAFF | TGTGCCAGCTCACCACGGGAGGGCGGCACTGAAGCTTTCTTT
TRBD2 | TRBJ2-7 | once | TRBV6-6 | CASSYGLASLSYEQYF | TGTGCCAGCAGTTATGGACTAGCCAGCCTGAGCTACGAGCAGTACTTC
. | TRBJ2-2 | . | TRBV28 | CASSLSVPGELFF | TGTGCCAGCAGTTTATCGGTACCCGGGGAGCTGTTTTTT
. | TRBJ2-7 | once | TRBV30 | CAWSVLPFGEQYF | TGTGCCTGGAGTGTACTACCGTTTGGCGAGCAGTACTTC
. | TRBJ2-7 | few | TRBV19 | CASSIGTGYEQYF | TGTGCCAGTAGTATCGGGACTGGCTACGAGCAGTACTTC
TRBD1 | TRBJ1-2 | once | TRBV4-3 | CASSRTTFGTGNGYTF | TGCGCCAGCAGCCGCACCACATTCGGGACAGGGAATGGCTACACCTTC
. | TRBJ1-4 | . | TRBV11-2 | CASSSPFNEKLFF | TGTGCCAGCAGCTCCCCATTCAATGAAAAACTGTTTTTT
. | TRBJ1-1 | . | TRBV5-5 | CASSLDSLNTEAFF | TGTGCCAGCAGCCTGGACAGCTTGAACACTGAAGCTTTCTTT
TRBD1 | TRBJ1-3 | . | TRBV5-1 | CASSLGQGAGNTIYF | TGCGCCAGCAGCTTGGGGCAGGGGGCCGGAAACACCATATATTTT
. | TRBJ1-1 | . | TRBV5-1 | CASSLARATEAFF | TGCGCCAGCAGCTTGGCGCGGGCCACTGAAGCTTTCTTT
. | TRBJ2-1 | . | TRBV5-4 | CASSLEPSYNEQFF | TGTGCCAGCAGCTTGGAGCCTAGTTACAATGAGCAGTTCTTC
. | TRBJ2-2 | . | TRBV10-3 | CATHRGAPNTGELFF | TGTGCCACCCATCGGGGGGCACCGAACACCGGGGAGCTGTTTTTT
. | TRBJ1-1 | . | TRBV10-1 | CASRGAMNTEAFF | TGCGCCAGCAGAGGGGCCATGAACACTGAAGCTTTCTTT
. | TRBJ2-1 | . | TRBV27 | CASRDQGLGYNEQFF | TGTGCCAGCAGGGACCAGGGTTTGGGCTACAATGAGCAGTTCTTC
. | TRBJ2-7 | . | TRBV7-3 | CASSLQGGGSYEQYF | TGTGCCAGCAGCTTACAGGGGGGAGGATCCTACGAGCAGTACTTC
. | TRBJ1-1 | once | TRBV7-2 | CASSFLTVTEAFF | TGTGCCAGCAGCTTCCTAACCGTCACTGAAGCTTTCTTT
TRBD2 | TRBJ2-1 | . | TRBV4-2 | CASSLGTSGNNEQFF | TGTGCCAGCAGCCTAGGTACTAGCGGAAACAATGAGCAGTTCTTC
TRBD2 | TRBJ2-3 | once | TRBV6-1 | CASSSGFTDTQYF | TGTGCCAGCTCTAGCGGGTTCACAGATACGCAGTATTTT
TRBD2 | TRBJ2-3 | . | TRBV7-9 | CASSRLAGVPDTQYF | TGTGCCAGCAGCCGACTAGCGGGAGTTCCAGATACGCAGTATTTT
. | TRBJ2-7 | . | TRBV7-9 | CASNPAASYEQYF | TGTGCCAGCAACCCAGCGGCCTCCTACGAGCAGTACTTC
TRBD2 | TRBJ2-1 | once | TRBV6-6 | CASTRLAGVDREQFF | TGTGCCAGCACCAGGTTAGCGGGAGTAGATCGTGAGCAGTTCTTC
. | TRBJ2-7 | . | TRBV27 | CASSLESGVGPYEQYF | TGTGCCAGCAGCCTAGAATCGGGGGTCGGACCCTACGAGCAGTACTTC
TRBD2 | TRBJ2-7 | . | TRBV9 | CASSDGTSGSYEQYF | TGTGCCAGCAGCGATGGGACTAGCGGCTCCTACGAGCAGTACTTC
TRBD1 | TRBJ1-2 | . | TRBV6-5 | CASSRQGADGYTF | TGTGCCAGCAGTCGACAGGGGGCCGACGGCTACACCTTC
TRBD2 | TRBJ2-1 | . | TRBV27 | CASSLWKIAGENNEQFF | TGTGCCAGCAGTTTATGGAAGATAGCGGGAGAGAACAATGAGCAGTTCTTC